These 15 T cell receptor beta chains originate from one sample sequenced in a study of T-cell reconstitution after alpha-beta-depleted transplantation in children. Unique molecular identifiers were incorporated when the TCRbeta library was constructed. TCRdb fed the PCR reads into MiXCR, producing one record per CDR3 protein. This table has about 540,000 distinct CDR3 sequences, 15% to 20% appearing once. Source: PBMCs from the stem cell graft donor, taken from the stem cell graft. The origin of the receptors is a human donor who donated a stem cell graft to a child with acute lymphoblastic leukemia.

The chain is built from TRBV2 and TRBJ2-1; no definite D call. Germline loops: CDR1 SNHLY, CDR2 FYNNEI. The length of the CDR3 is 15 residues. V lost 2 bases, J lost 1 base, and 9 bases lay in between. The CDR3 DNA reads TGTGCCAGCAGTGAATCGGCGGATTCCTACAATGAGCAGTTCTTC. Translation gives CASSESADSYNEQFF.

CDR3 in amino acids: CSALDRGRAKNIQYF. The CDR3 region has the DNA TGCAGTGCCTTGGACAGGGGTCGAGCCAAAAACATTCAGTACTTC. V usage is TRBV20-1 and J usage is TRBJ2-4; 9 bases map to TRBD1. Germline V gene sequence: CDR1 DFQATT, CDR2 SNEGSKA (reference sequence). The J segment lost 0 bases and the V segment lost 6 bases, leaving 6 bases of the junction unmatched. The CDR3 covers 15 residues.

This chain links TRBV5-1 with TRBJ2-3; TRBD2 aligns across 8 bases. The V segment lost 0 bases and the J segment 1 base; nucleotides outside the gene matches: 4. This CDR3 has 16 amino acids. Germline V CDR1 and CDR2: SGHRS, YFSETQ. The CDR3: CASSLELTSGTDTQYF. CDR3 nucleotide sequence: TGCGCCAGCAGCTTGGAGTTGACTAGCGGCACAGATACGCAGTATTTT.

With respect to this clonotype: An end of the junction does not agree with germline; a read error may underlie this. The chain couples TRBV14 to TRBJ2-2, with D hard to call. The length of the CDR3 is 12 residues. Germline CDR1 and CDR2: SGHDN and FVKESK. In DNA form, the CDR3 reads TGTGCCAGCAGCCGGAACTCCGGGGAGCTGTTTTTT. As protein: CASSRNSGELFF.

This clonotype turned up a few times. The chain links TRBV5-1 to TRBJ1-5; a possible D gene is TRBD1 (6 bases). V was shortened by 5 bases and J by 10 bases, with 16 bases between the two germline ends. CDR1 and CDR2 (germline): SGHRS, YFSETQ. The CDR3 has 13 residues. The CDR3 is CASSRIGTPPQHF. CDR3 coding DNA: TGCGCCAGCAGTCGAATCGGGACACCTCCCCAGCATTTT.

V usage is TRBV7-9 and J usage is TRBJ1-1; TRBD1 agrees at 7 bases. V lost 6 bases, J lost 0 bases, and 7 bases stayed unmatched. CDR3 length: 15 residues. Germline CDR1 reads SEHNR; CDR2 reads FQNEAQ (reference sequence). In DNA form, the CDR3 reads TGTGCCAGCAGTCGGGACAGACAACTGAACACTGAAGCTTTCTTT. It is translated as CASSRDRQLNTEAFF.

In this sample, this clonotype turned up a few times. CDR3 amino acids: CASSIRQDQQFF. As DNA, the CDR3 is TGTGCCAGTAGTATTAGACAGGATCAGCAGTTCTTC. V is TRBV19 and J is TRBJ2-1; perhaps TRBD1 as D (6 bases). Trimming removed 3 bases at V and 11 bases at J, with 11 bases between. The CDR3 runs 12 residues. CDR1 LNHDA and CDR2 SQIVND come from the germline V gene (reference sequence). Looking up the rest from reference TRBV19 and TRBJ2-1 gives the full variable domain: DGGITQSPKYLFRKEGQNVTLSCEQNLNHDAMYWYRQDPGQGLRLIYYSQIVNDFQKGDIAEGYSVSREKKESFPLTVTSAQKNPTAFYLCASSIRQDQQFFGPGTRLTVL.

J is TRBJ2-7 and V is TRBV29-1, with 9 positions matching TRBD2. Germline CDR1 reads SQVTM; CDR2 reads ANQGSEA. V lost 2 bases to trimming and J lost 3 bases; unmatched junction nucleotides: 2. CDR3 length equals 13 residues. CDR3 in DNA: TGCAGCGTTGAACTAGCGGGGTTCTACGAGCAGTACTTC. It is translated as CSVELAGFYEQYF.

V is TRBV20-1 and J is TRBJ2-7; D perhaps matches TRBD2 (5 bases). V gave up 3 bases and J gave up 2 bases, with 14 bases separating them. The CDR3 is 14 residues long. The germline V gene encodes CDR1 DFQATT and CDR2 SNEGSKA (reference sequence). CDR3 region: CSARSSGSTYEQYF. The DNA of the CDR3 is TGCAGTGCTAGGTCCTCGGGGTCCACCTACGAGCAGTACTTC.

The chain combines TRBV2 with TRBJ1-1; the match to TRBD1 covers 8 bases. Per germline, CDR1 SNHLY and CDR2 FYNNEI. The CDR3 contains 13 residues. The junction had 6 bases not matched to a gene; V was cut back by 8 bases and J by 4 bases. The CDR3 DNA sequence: TGTGCCAGCGGCGGACAGGGTCGCACTGAAGCTTTCTTT. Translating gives CASGGQGRTEAFF. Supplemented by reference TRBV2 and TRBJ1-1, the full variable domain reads EPEVTQTPSHQVTQMGQEVILRCVPISNHLYFYWYRQILGQKVEFLVSFYNNEISEKSEIFDDQFSVERPDGSNFTLKIRSTKLEDSAMYFCASGGQGRTEAFFGQGTRLTVV.

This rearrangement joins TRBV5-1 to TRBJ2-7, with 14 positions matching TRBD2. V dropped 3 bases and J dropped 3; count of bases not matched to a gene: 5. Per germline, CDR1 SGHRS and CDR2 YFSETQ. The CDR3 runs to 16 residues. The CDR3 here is CASSWGLAGEGYEQYF. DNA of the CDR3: TGCGCCAGCAGCTGGGGACTAGCGGGAGAGGGCTACGAGCAGTACTTC.

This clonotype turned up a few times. CDR3 in amino acids: CSVASGTFGGDEQYF. CDR3 sequence (DNA): TGCAGCGTCGCTAGCGGGACATTCGGGGGTGACGAGCAGTACTTC. The chain carries TRBV29-1 and TRBJ2-7, with TRBD2 matching 9 bases. CDR1 SQVTM and CDR2 ANQGSEA come from the germline V gene. This CDR3 has 15 amino acids. Losses at the gene ends were 6 bases for V and 5 bases for J; bases not matched to a gene: 14.

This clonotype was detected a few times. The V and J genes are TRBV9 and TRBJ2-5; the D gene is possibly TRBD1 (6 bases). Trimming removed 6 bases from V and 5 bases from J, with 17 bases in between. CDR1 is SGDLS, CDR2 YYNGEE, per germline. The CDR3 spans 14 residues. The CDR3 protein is CASNNARGGETQYF. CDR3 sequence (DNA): TGTGCCAGCAACAATGCCCGTGGGGGCGAGACCCAGTACTTC.

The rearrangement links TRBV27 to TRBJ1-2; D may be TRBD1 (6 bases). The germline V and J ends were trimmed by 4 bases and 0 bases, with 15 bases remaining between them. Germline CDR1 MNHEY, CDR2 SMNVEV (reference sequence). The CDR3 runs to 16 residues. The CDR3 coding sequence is TGTGCCAGCAGTTCGGATTGGACAGTTACTAACTATGGCTACACCTTC. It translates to CASSSDWTVTNYGYTF.

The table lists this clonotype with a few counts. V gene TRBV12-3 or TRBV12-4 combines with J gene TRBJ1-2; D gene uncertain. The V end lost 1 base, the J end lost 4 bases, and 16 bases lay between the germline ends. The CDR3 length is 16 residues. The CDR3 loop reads CASSLGGFLPIYGYTF. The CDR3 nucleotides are TGTGCCAGCAGTTTAGGGGGTTTTTTGCCAATCTATGGCTACACCTTC.